Given below is one TCR beta chain in context. Its antigen specificity is not known. No clone much larger than this one lies a single base away; base qualities are absent. The reads were generated on an Illumina HiSeq 1500. TCRdb reprocessing: public reads trimmed at Q25 with fastp, clones called with MiXCR, in-frame beta chains kept. Each entry merges the rows of one CDR3 protein and shows their most common DNA and genes. The table for this sample lists 400,000 to 600,000 distinct CDR3 sequences; about 42% of them were counted only once. The ten biggest clones cover roughly two fifths of the sample. These data belong to a study of T cell repertoires in cytomegalovirus infection (dated by TCRdb to between 2017 and 2020). With regard to the full study: The peptide stimulations were aimed at well-studied HLA-B-restricted epitopes as well as recently identified HLA-C-restricted CMV epitopes, whose presentation resists viral immunomodulation. The HLA type of each donor mattered for the analysis, because public TCR beta signatures pointed to carriage of CMV infection along with the matching HLA type.

CDR1 and CDR2, per the germline V gene (reference sequence), are LNHDA and SQIVND. The CDR3 spans 13 residues, from the cysteine through the phenylalanine. Only the CDR3 DNA is retained, 39 bases long and in frame from the first base. Here V drops 9 bases and J drops 5 bases, and the junction holds 5 bases not matched to any gene. On the study overall, not on this receptor specifically: In both this cohort and an independent roughly 350-donor cohort, the cumulative frequency of public TCR beta family members distinguished carriers of CMV infection plus the relevant HLA type. The ex vivo response was dominated by HLA-C-restricted CMV-specific TCR beta clonotypes, and the single most frequent clonotype in two of eight donors was supplied by these HLA-C-restricted clonotypes.

The treatment or condition label for this specimen denotes: in vitro stimulation with specific CMV peptide epitopes to enrich CMV-specific T cells. The sequence came from a human donor in good health (CMV status not recorded). Some clones in this sample may be carry-over from other donors' samples. The sample consisted of cultured PBMCs, taken from culture after CMV antigen stimulation. The sequence links TRBV19 to TRBJ1-5, with 9 middle bases fitting TRBD1. The CDR3 here reads CASWDRDYQPQHF. The bases read TGTGCCAGCTGGGACAGGGACTATCAGCCCCAGCATTTT.